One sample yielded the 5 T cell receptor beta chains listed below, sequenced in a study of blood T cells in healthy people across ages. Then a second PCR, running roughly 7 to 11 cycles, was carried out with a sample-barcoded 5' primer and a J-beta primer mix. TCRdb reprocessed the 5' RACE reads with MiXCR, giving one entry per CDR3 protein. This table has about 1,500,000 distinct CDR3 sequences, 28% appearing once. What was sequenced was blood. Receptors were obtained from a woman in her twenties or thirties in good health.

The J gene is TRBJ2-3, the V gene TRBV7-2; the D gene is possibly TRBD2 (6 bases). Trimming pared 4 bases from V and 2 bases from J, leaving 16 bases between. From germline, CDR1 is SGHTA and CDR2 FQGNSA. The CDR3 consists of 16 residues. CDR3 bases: TGTGCCAGCAGCTCCAGTACTAGCTTAGACACAGATACGCAGTATTTT. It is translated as CASSSSTSLDTDTQYF.

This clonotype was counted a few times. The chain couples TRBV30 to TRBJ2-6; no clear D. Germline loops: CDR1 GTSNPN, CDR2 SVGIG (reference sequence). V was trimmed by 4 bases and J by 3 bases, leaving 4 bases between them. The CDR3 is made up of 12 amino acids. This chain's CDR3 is CAWTGGANVLTF. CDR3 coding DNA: TGTGCCTGGACGGGTGGGGCCAACGTCCTGACTTTC.

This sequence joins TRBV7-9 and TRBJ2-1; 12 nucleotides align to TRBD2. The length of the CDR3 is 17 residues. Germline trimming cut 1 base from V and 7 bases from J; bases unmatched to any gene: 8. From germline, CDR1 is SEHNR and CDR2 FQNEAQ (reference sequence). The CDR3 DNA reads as TGTGCCAGCAGCTTAGTGTCTAGCGGGGGGGCTGATAATGAGCAGTTCTTC. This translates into CASSLVSSGGADNEQFF. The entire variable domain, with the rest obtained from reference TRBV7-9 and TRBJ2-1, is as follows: DTGVSQNPRHKITKRGQNVTFRCDPISEHNRLYWYRQTLGQGPEFLTYFQNEAQLEKSRLLSDRFSAERPKGSFSTLEIQRTEQGDSAMYLCASSLVSSGGADNEQFFGPGTRLTVL.

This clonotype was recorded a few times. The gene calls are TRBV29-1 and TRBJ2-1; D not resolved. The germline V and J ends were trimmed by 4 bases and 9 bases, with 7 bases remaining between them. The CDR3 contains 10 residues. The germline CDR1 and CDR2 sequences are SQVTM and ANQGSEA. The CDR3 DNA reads TGCAGCGTTGTTAGGATTGAGCAGTTCTTC. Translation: CSVVRIEQFF.

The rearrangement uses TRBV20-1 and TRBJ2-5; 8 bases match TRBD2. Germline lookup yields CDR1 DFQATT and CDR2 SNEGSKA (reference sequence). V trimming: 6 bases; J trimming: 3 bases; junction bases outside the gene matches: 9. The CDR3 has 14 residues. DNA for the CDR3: TGCAGTGCCCGGAGCGGGGGCCGGGAAGAGACCCAGTACTTC. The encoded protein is CSARSGGREETQYF.